The entry below describes one T cell receptor (beta chain). The sample originates from a study of shared clonotypes between healthy human individuals. Produced via immunoSEQ multiplex PCR; TCRdb's table is partial and in-frame only. There are about 380,000 clones in the sample; around 96% occur only once, and approximately 0.3% lies in the top ten. This CDR3 spans 10 amino acids. Germline CDR1 reads SQVTM; CDR2 reads ANQGSEA. The receptor's source is a man younger than 40 in good health. Sequencing was carried out using memory CD8+ T cells sorted from blood. Subset described: CD45RO+ cells pooled with CCR7-negative TemRA cells. The rearrangement uses TRBV29-1 and TRBJ2-5, with D perhaps matching TRBD1 (6 bases). This chain's CDR3 is CSTGWETQYF. CDR3 sequence (DNA): TGCAGTACAGGGTGGGAGACCCAGTACTTC.